This record covers a single TCR beta chain. This clone's antigen is unknown. Per-base qualities were not stored, and no clone one base away is much larger. The sample is drawn from a study of blood T cell repertoires in COVID-19 (dated by TCRdb to 2020 to 2021). About the investigation overall: Collaborator samples came from the United States, Italy and Spain and covered acute and convalescent phases of COVID-19. The prospective study material was composed of cDNA or gDNA derived from T cells, B-cell-depleted T cells, or PBMCs. Subjects who had been exposed to COVID-19, were actively infected with it, or had recovered from it provided the deeply sampled blood TCRbeta repertoires that made up the dataset. A freely available public database, intended as a resource for researchers studying the immune response to SARS-CoV-2, is where the repertoires were released. The samples were drawn from the first 160 participants of the ongoing ImmuneRACE study and from 1,254 subjects provided by 6 global collaborators. A de-identified subject ID, COVID-19 status, age in years and sex were almost always included in the sample metadata. Where available, HLA class I and class II types were taken from metadata supplied by the sample provider and were not determined by assay-based typing. Study-wide conclusions, independent of this receptor: Clinical and demographic metadata were provided uncurated, with the amount varying by source and participant.

The immunoSEQ Assay, a bias-controlled multiplex PCR, was used to amplify TCRbeta CDR3 regions from genomic DNA. The paper's processing steps were these. The number of nucleated cells in each sample was estimated from the amplification of reference gene primers within the assay. To quantify the absolute abundance of each unique TCRbeta CDR3 rearrangement, sequence reads were collapsed and filtered. For each sample, productive Simpson clonality was calculated as the square root of Simpson's diversity index across productive rearrangements. TCRdb limited this immuneACCESS table to in-frame rearrangements with V and J called. A share of clones is missing; checked studies link under half to unresolved V genes, and the rest is unexplained. V and J calls and clone size are copied from that table; D and trimming were computed from the DNA. The sample has approximately 240,000 clones on record, around 88% of them singletons. The ten biggest clones cover about 3% of the sample.

The germline V gene yields KGHSH for CDR1 and LQKENI for CDR2. The CDR3 sequence holds 15 residues, the cysteine and phenylalanine included. The DNA shown is the 45-base CDR3, in frame from base 1. At the junction V is shortened by 5 bases and J by 6 bases, with 20 bases in between. Samples from volunteer blood donors who had recovered from COVID-19 were contributed by a second Seattle source. The collaborating institutions used their own protocols to collect whole blood in K2EDTA tubes. For TCRbeta analysis, collaborator samples were shipped as frozen whole blood, as isolated PBMCs, or as DNA extracted from either sample type.

Input material: peripheral blood. The V and J segments used are TRBV18 and TRBJ2-7; TRBD1 is a possible D gene, resting on 5 matching bases. The TCR was taken from a woman aged 30 to 39 who had recovered from COVID-19. The CDR3 amino acid sequence is: CASSAPTQGKGEQYF. The DNA sequence is as follows: TGTGCCAGCTCAGCGCCCACCCAGGGAAAGGGCGAGCAGTACTTC. Extended through the reference TRBV18 and TRBJ2-7 proteins, this CDR3 yields the full variable domain: NAGVMQNPRHLVRRRGQEARLRCSPMKGHSHVYWYRQLPEEGLKFMVYLQKENIIDESGMPKERFSAEFPKEGPSILRIQQVVRGDSAAYFCASSAPTQGKGEQYFGPGTRLTVT.